This T cell receptor beta chain was sequenced for a study of blood T cells in healthy people across ages. CDR1 and CDR2 from the germline V gene are SGHAT and FQNNGV. This CDR3 region has 19 residues. V lost 5 bases and J lost 7; bases outside the gene matches: 19. Regarding the study as a whole: Age advanced and TCR beta diversity per million T cells fell, roughly linearly. The percentage of naive T cells correlated strongly with TCR beta diversity. Possibly confounding the expanded clonotype changes was the fact that donor CMV status was unknown.

A second PCR, run for about 7 to 11 cycles, used a sample-barcoded 5' primer plus a J-beta primer mix. Each CDR3 protein is one row after TCRdb ran MiXCR on the 5' RACE reads. The sample records some 1.7 million distinct CDR3 sequences, about 28% being singletons. They isolated at least 6.5 million PBMCs from each sample. Comments on this clonotype: Its antigen is unknown.

The sample taken for sequencing was blood. The chain carries TRBV11-2 and TRBJ2-7, with 14 positions matching TRBD2. This sequence originates from a woman in her twenties or thirties in good health. As DNA, the CDR3 is TGTGCCAGCAGCGTCGCCGGGACTAGCGGGAGTCGCTCCTACAATGAGCAGTACTTC. This codes for CASSVAGTSGSRSYNEQYF.